Shown below are 26 T cell receptor beta chains from a single sample sequenced in a study of cytomegalovirus exposure and HLA in healthy donors. PCR used 60 Vbeta primers and 13 Jbeta primers. The protocol was immunoSEQ multiplex PCR, while the TCRdb copy is restricted to in-frame clones and leaves out a portion. Altogether tens of thousands of clones are present, approximately 60% being singletons, with the ten largest covering approximately 4%. What was sequenced was PBMCs. These TCRs come from a male donor in good health and CMV-seropositive.

V is TRBV19 and J is TRBJ1-1; possibly TRBD1 for D (6 bases). Germline V gene sequence: CDR1 LNHDA, CDR2 SQIVND (reference sequence). V lost 4 bases and J 7 bases, leaving 13 bases between the germline ends. The CDR3 contains 13 residues. The CDR3 region is CASSRGQLDEAFF. In DNA, the CDR3 is TGTGCCAGTAGTAGAGGACAGCTGGATGAAGCTTTCTTT.

The J gene is TRBJ2-7, the V gene TRBV5-1; possibly TRBD2 for D (6 bases). The germline V gene has CDR1 SGHRS and CDR2 YFSETQ. Trimming removed 7 bases from V and 5 bases from J, with 13 bases in between. The CDR3 contains 12 residues. The CDR3 is CASGLREDEQYF. The CDR3 region has the DNA TGCGCCAGCGGCCTGAGGGAGGACGAGCAGTACTTC.

This clone was detected only a few times. V is TRBV11-2 and J is TRBJ2-2, with no clear D. The ends were cut back, 2 bases at V and 8 bases at J, with 6 bases in the middle. CDR1 is SGHAT and CDR2 is FQNNGV in the germline V gene. The CDR3 sequence is 12 residues long. CDR3 in amino acids: CASSLILGELFF. CDR3 coding DNA: TGTGCCAGCAGCTTAATACTTGGGGAGCTGTTTTTT.

This clone appeared a few times. The chain uses TRBV7-2 and TRBJ2-7, with 7 bases identical to TRBD1. The CDR3 covers 15 residues. J lost 3 bases, V lost 0 bases, and 5 bases had no gene match. Germline-derived CDR1 and CDR2 are SGHTA and FQGNSA. This chain's CDR3 is CASSLALTGNYEQYF. CDR3 nucleotides: TGTGCCAGCAGCTTAGCCTTGACAGGGAACTACGAGCAGTACTTC.

In this sample, this clone turned up a few times. The gene calls are TRBV27 and TRBJ2-7; maybe TRBD2 (5 bases). V was shortened by 5 bases and J by 6 bases, with 11 bases between the two germline ends. Germline V CDR1 and CDR2: MNHEY, SMNVEV (reference sequence). The CDR3 has 12 amino acids. CDR3 DNA: TGTGCCAGCAGTGCACGGGCGGGCGAGCAGTACTTC. Amino acids: CASSARAGEQYF.

This chain links TRBV7-2 with TRBJ2-7; possible D gene TRBD2, 7 bases. Germline lookup yields CDR1 SGHTA and CDR2 FQGNSA. Trimming removed 7 bases from V and 4 bases from J, with 20 bases in between. The CDR3 length is 15 residues. CDR3 in amino acids: CASTVDGGLGYEQYF. CDR3 coding DNA: TGTGCCAGCACCGTAGACGGGGGGCTGGGGTACGAGCAGTACTTC.

The chain recombines TRBV28 with TRBJ2-5; 8 bases fit TRBD1. This CDR3 region has 14 residues. Germline V gives CDR1 MDHEN, CDR2 SYDVKM. V lost 2 bases, J lost 1 base, and 0 bases stayed unmatched. The CDR3 coding sequence is TGTGCCAGCAGTTTAACAGGGGGCCAAGAGACCCAGTACTTC. This encodes CASSLTGGQETQYF.

This clone was seen a handful of times. The genes are TRBV5-6 and TRBJ2-3, with D perhaps TRBD2 (6 bases). This CDR3 comprises 15 residues. Trimming left V 4 bases short and J 6 bases short, with 18 bases between. The germline gives CDR1 SGHDT, CDR2 YYEEEE. The DNA of the CDR3 is TGTGCCAGCAGCCTTCCGGGGGTTCGGGAGGATACGCAGTATTTT. It encodes CASSLPGVREDTQYF.

The chain carries TRBV19 and TRBJ2-5; 8 positions match TRBD1. The CDR3 runs to 15 residues. Germline CDR1 LNHDA, CDR2 SQIVND (reference sequence). The ends lost 1 base at V and 4 bases at J; junction bases unmatched: 5. The CDR3 protein is CASSIAAGGGETQYF. CDR3 in DNA: TGTGCCAGTAGTATAGCGGCAGGGGGCGGAGAGACCCAGTACTTC.

The chain is built from TRBV7-6 and TRBJ1-3; tentative D call: TRBD1 (5 bases). Trimming removed 6 bases at V and 0 bases at J, with 15 bases between. The CDR3 is 16 residues long. Germline CDR1 reads SGHVS; CDR2 reads FNYEAQ. The CDR3 reads CASSLGVGNSGNTIYF. CDR3 bases: TGTGCCAGCAGTCTAGGGGTAGGCAACTCTGGAAACACCATATATTTT.

This chain connects TRBV29-1 to TRBJ2-1; 9 bases match TRBD1. V lost 7 bases and J lost 3; bases outside the gene matches: 4. Germline CDR1 and CDR2: SQVTM and ANQGSEA. CDR3 size: 13 residues. The CDR3 region is CSGRTGVYNEQFF. For the CDR3, the DNA is TGCAGCGGACGGACAGGGGTCTACAATGAGCAGTTCTTC.

The rearrangement joins TRBV15 to TRBJ1-5; no clear D. The germline V and J ends were trimmed by 0 bases and 2 bases, with 8 bases remaining between them. The CDR3 consists of 15 residues. Germline assignment: CDR1 LNHNV and CDR2 YYDKDF (reference sequence). CDR3 in amino acids: CATSRDREGNQPQHF. The CDR3 coding sequence is TGTGCCACCAGCAGAGATCGGGAAGGCAATCAGCCCCAGCATTTT.

The chain couples TRBV6-1 to TRBJ2-7; TRBD2 matches at 9 bases. Germline V lookup: CDR1 MNHNS, CDR2 SASEGT. The CDR3 loop spans 15 amino acids. J gave up 7 bases and V 11 bases, and 18 bases lay outside the gene matches. The CDR3 DNA is TGTGCCGGCCAAGCCAACGGGGGACTAGCAAGGGAGCAGTACTTC. As protein: CAGQANGGLAREQYF.

The CDR3 is CASRRGLSGNTIYF. For the CDR3, the DNA is TGTGCCAGCAGAAGGGGTCTTTCTGGAAACACCATATATTTT. The genes are TRBV6-5 and TRBJ1-3; tentatively, D is TRBD1 (5 bases). Germline values: CDR1 MNHEY, CDR2 SVGAGI. V dropped 6 bases and J dropped 1 base, with 10 bases sitting between them. CDR3 size: 14 residues.

CDR3: CASSLSIAATVYGYTF. For the CDR3, the DNA is TGTGCCAGCAGTTTATCGATAGCAGCGACCGTCTATGGCTACACCTTC. The chain recombines TRBV27 with TRBJ1-2; D remains ambiguous. This CDR3 has 16 residues. Germline V gene lookup returns CDR1 MNHEY and CDR2 SMNVEV (reference sequence). V was cut by 0 bases and J by 4 bases, with 15 bases left in between.

This sequence joins TRBV6-5 and TRBJ2-1; TRBD2 agrees at 14 bases. The trim removed 5 bases at V and 6 bases at J, leaving 3 bases unmatched. The CDR3 has 15 residues. The germline V gene encodes CDR1 MNHEY and CDR2 SVGAGI. Here the CDR3 reads CASSQTSGRVNEQFF. The CDR3, as DNA: TGTGCCAGCAGTCAGACTAGCGGGAGGGTCAATGAGCAGTTCTTC.

V is TRBV6-5 and J is TRBJ2-1; TRBD2 matches 9 bases. CDR3 length equals 15 residues. J was trimmed by 1 base and V by 5 bases; bases with no gene match: 3. Germline V gives CDR1 MNHEY, CDR2 SVGAGI. CDR3 nucleotides: TGTGCCAGCAGTAACCTAGCGGGGTCCTACAATGAGCAGTTCTTC. It translates to CASSNLAGSYNEQFF.

The V call is TRBV7-9, the J call TRBJ1-4, with D possibly matching TRBD1 (5 bases). The germline gives CDR1 SEHNR, CDR2 FQNEAQ (reference sequence). The CDR3 is made up of 14 amino acids. V lost 10 bases and J 5 bases, leaving 17 bases between the germline ends. The CDR3 reads CATSLGLINEKLFF. CDR3 in DNA: TGTGCCACCTCGCTGGGACTAATAAATGAAAAACTGTTTTTT.

This clone turned up a few times. V and J are TRBV5-4 and TRBJ1-1, with a weak D call TRBD1 (5 bases). The CDR3 length is 13 residues. Germline V lookup: CDR1 SGHNT, CDR2 YYREEE (reference sequence). Trimming shortened V by 4 bases and J by 2 bases, and 9 bases separated the two germline ends. For the CDR3, the DNA is TGTGCCAGCAGCGGAGACAGTAACACTGAAGCTTTCTTT. The encoded protein is CASSGDSNTEAFF.

Comments on this clone: One end of the junction fails to match germline, which may point to a read error. The rearrangement uses TRBV5-1 and TRBJ1-1; TRBD1 matches 10 bases. Germline CDR1 reads SGHRS; CDR2 reads YFSETQ. This CDR3 has 15 residues. The CDR3 bases are TGCGCCCGCAGCGCCGACAGGGGGCTGCGGACTGAAGCTTTCTTT. Amino acids: CARSADRGLRTEAFF.

The DNA for the CDR3 is TGTGCCAGCAGCGCCACCGGGACTCGAGAGACCCAGTACTTC. Translation gives CASSATGTRETQYF. The rearrangement joins TRBV11-2 to TRBJ2-5; D is possibly TRBD2 (6 bases). Germline V gene data show CDR1 as SGHAT and CDR2 as FQNNGV. The CDR3 runs 14 residues. The V end lost 5 bases, the J end lost 4 bases, and 14 bases lay between the germline ends.

This sequence joins TRBV19 and TRBJ2-2; D is uncertain. There are 12 residues in the CDR3. Trimming shortened V by 5 bases and J by 1 base, and 2 bases separated the two germline ends. The V gene's germline CDR1 is LNHDA and CDR2 SQIVND (reference sequence). The CDR3 DNA follows: TGTGCCAGTAGTCAGAACACCGGGGAGCTGTTTTTT. Translation: CASSQNTGELFF.

The chain links TRBV30 to TRBJ2-7, with TRBD1 matching over 12 bases. Trimming at V came to 3 bases and at J to 1 base, leaving 1 base not matched to a gene. CDR1 and CDR2 from the germline V gene are GTSNPN and SVGIG (reference sequence). This CDR3 has 14 residues. The CDR3 reads CAWRGQGASYEQYF. For the CDR3, the DNA is TGTGCCTGGAGGGGACAGGGGGCATCCTACGAGCAGTACTTC. Supplemented by reference TRBV30 and TRBJ2-7, the full variable domain reads SQTIHQWPATLVQPVGSPLSLECTVEGTSNPNLYWYRQAAGRGLQLLFYSVGIGQISSEVPQNLSASRPQDRQFILSSKKLLLSDSGFYLCAWRGQGASYEQYFGPGTRLTVT.

V usage is TRBV19 and J usage is TRBJ2-5, with D possibly being TRBD2 (7 bases). The CDR3 is made up of 16 amino acids. CDR1 is LNHDA and CDR2 is SQIVND in the germline V gene (reference sequence). The ends were cut back, 5 bases at V and 5 bases at J, with 21 bases in the middle. The CDR3 nucleotides read TGTGCCAGTAGTCCCTATTGGAGGGGGGGTAGGGAGACCCAGTACTTC. Translation gives CASSPYWRGGRETQYF.

The chain uses TRBV5-1 and TRBJ2-1; TRBD2 agrees at 10 bases. The J segment lost 6 bases and the V segment lost 4 bases, leaving 7 bases of the junction unmatched. The CDR3 length is 15 residues. Germline values: CDR1 SGHRS, CDR2 YFSETQ. The CDR3 bases are TGCGCCAGCAGCCCTGATACTAGCGGGGTCAATGAGCAGTTCTTC. It encodes CASSPDTSGVNEQFF. Supplemented by reference TRBV5-1 and TRBJ2-1, the full variable domain reads KAGVTQTPRYLIKTRGQQVTLSCSPISGHRSVSWYQQTPGQGLQFLFEYFSETQRNKGNFPGRFSGRQFSNSRSEMNVSTLELGDSALYLCASSPDTSGVNEQFFGPGTRLTVL.

This chain uses TRBV5-4 with TRBJ2-5; 9 bases align to TRBD2. This CDR3 has 14 residues. V trimming: 7 bases; J trimming: 0 bases; junction bases outside the gene matches: 4. Germline assignment: CDR1 SGHNT and CDR2 YYREEE (reference sequence). The DNA for the CDR3 is TGTGCCAGCCTGCTAGCGGGGTACCAAGAGACCCAGTACTTC. This codes for CASLLAGYQETQYF.